These 14 T cell receptor beta chains came from one sample sequenced in a study of glioma-infiltrating T cells. Amplification of TCR alpha and beta CDR3 regions from RNA used iRepertoire nested multiplex PCR. TCRdb passed the multiplex PCR reads through MiXCR, listing each CDR3 protein once. The table includes around 150,000 distinct CDR3 sequences, around 42% detected once. Sequences were obtained from glioma tissue, nonneoplastic brain tissue, or PBMCs (not recorded which). Receptors were obtained from a human donor with low-grade glioma or glioblastoma, undergoing nonglioma brain surgery, or in good health (not recorded which).

There are a few counts of this clonotype. The chain recombines TRBV4-2 with TRBJ2-3; TRBD2 is a possible D gene (6 bases). The germline CDR1 and CDR2 sequences are LGHNA and YNFKEQ. Trimming took 2 bases from V and 0 from J, leaving 9 bases between them. CDR3 length: 15 amino acids. The CDR3 sequence: CASSQLATSTDTQYF. The CDR3 DNA is TGTGCCAGCAGCCAACTAGCGACTAGCACAGATACGCAGTATTTT.

V and J are TRBV7-9 and TRBJ2-1, with no clear D. This CDR3 is built from 15 residues. Germline V gives CDR1 SEHNR, CDR2 FQNEAQ (reference sequence). Trimming stripped 1 base from V and 4 bases from J, with 11 bases between. The CDR3 spells CASSLDRSRYNEQFF. CDR3 sequence (DNA): TGTGCCAGCAGCTTAGACCGCAGTCGATACAATGAGCAGTTCTTC.

The chain uses TRBV27 and TRBJ1-2; TRBD1 is a possible D gene (5 bases). The CDR3 contains 13 residues. V was trimmed by 0 bases and J by 8 bases, leaving 10 bases between them. Germline values: CDR1 MNHEY, CDR2 SMNVEV (reference sequence). The CDR3 DNA is TGTGCCAGCAGTTTATCGCCAGGGCGCGGCTACACCTTC. This translates into CASSLSPGRGYTF.

This clonotype has just a few counts. This chain connects TRBV7-9 to TRBJ2-3; D is undetermined. The germline gives CDR1 SEHNR, CDR2 FQNEAQ (reference sequence). The CDR3 runs 13 residues. Trimming left V 6 bases short and J 5 bases short, with 12 bases between. CDR3 sequence reads: CASRVRYGDTQYF. In nucleotides, the CDR3 is TGTGCCAGCAGAGTTCGGTATGGAGATACGCAGTATTTT.

The chain is built from TRBV7-6 and TRBJ1-5; D is unclear. Germline V gene sequence: CDR1 SGHVS, CDR2 FNYEAQ. The CDR3 extends over 13 amino acids. Deletions cut 5 bases from V and 3 bases from J, with 8 bases between. The CDR3 nucleotides read TGTGCCAGCAGCGACGGACCCAATCAGCCCCAGCATTTT. Translated: CASSDGPNQPQHF.

The chain employs TRBV6-1 and TRBJ1-2; 9 bases match TRBD1. V was clipped by 6 bases and J by 3 bases; unmatched bases: 11. The CDR3 length is 16 residues. In germline, CDR1 is MNHNS, CDR2 SASEGT. CDR3 sequence reads: CASSVTTGQGHYGYTF. The CDR3 nucleotides read TGTGCCAGCAGCGTTACGACGGGACAGGGTCACTATGGCTACACCTTC.

The V gene is TRBV15, the J gene TRBJ2-7, with 8 bases identical to TRBD1. With V trimmed by 5 bases and J by 4 bases, 7 bases remained unmatched. The CDR3 totals 14 residues. CDR1 LNHNV and CDR2 YYDKDF come from the germline V gene (reference sequence). CDR3 nucleotide sequence: TGTGCCACCAGCTATCGGACAGGGTTTTACGAGCAGTACTTC. Amino acid sequence: CATSYRTGFYEQYF.

This clonotype was found many times. V usage is TRBV20-1 and J usage is TRBJ1-1; 12 nucleotides agree with TRBD1. Germline values: CDR1 DFQATT, CDR2 SNEGSKA (reference sequence). CDR3 length: 14 residues. J was trimmed by 5 bases and V by 4 bases; bases with no gene match: 5. The DNA of the CDR3 is TGCAGTGCTAAAGGGGACAGGGGGCATACTGAAGCTTTCTTT. Its protein is CSAKGDRGHTEAFF.

V is TRBV19 and J is TRBJ1-6, with D hard to call. Germline V lookup: CDR1 LNHDA, CDR2 SQIVND (reference sequence). V dropped 5 bases and J dropped 2 bases, with 10 bases sitting between them. This CDR3 has 15 amino acids. For the CDR3, the DNA is TGTGCCAGTAGTTCGGACCTCGCCTATAATTCACCCCTCCACTTT. Protein: CASSSDLAYNSPLHF.

As regards this clonotype: At one end the junction does not follow the germline gene, possibly because of a read error. The chain recombines TRBV15 with TRBJ1-6; D is ambiguous. The CDR3 runs 14 residues. Germline CDR1 is LNHNV and CDR2 is YYDKDF (reference sequence). The CDR3 here is CATSRELDNSHLHF. In nucleotides, the CDR3 is TGTGCCACCAGCAGAGAGTTGGATAATTCACACCTCCACTTT.

The chain is built from TRBV20-1 and TRBJ1-1, with 8 bases aligning to TRBD1. From germline, CDR1 is DFQATT and CDR2 SNEGSKA (reference sequence). With V trimmed by 3 bases and J by 4 bases, 7 bases remained unmatched. This CDR3 is built from 14 residues. The CDR3 here is CSASRNRGGTEAFF. In DNA form, the CDR3 reads TGCAGTGCTAGCCGAAACAGGGGGGGCACTGAAGCTTTCTTT.

The CDR3 is CAGGRNGYTF. The CDR3 region has the DNA TGTGCCGGCGGACGGAATGGCTACACCTTC. The chain links TRBV6-6 to TRBJ1-2; D is unresolved. Trimming cost V 11 bases and J 6 bases, with 10 bases left between them. The germline CDR1 and CDR2 sequences are MNHNY and SVGAGI (reference sequence). This CDR3 region has 10 residues.

This clonotype showed up many times. The chain recombines TRBV6-1 with TRBJ2-4; maybe TRBD1 (5 bases). This CDR3 is built from 12 residues. Between the trimmed V and J ends, which lost 7 bases and 8 bases, there was a span of 12 bases. Germline V CDR1 and CDR2: MNHNS, SASEGT. CDR3 sequence: CASKSGLDIQYF. CDR3 nucleotides: TGTGCCAGCAAGTCAGGGTTGGACATTCAGTACTTC.

The chain carries TRBV6-5 and TRBJ1-2; tentatively, D is TRBD1 (6 bases). The CDR3 totals 15 residues. The ends were cut back, 7 bases at V and 7 bases at J, with 22 bases in the middle. CDR1 is MNHEY and CDR2 is SVGAGI in the germline V gene. The CDR3 reads CASKSRGGSIGGYTF. CDR3 coding DNA: TGTGCCAGCAAGTCCAGGGGAGGAAGTATAGGTGGCTACACCTTC.